This entry describes one TCR beta chain. CDR3 length equals 14 residues. Germline CDR1 SGDLS, CDR2 YYNGEE. V lost 0 bases to trimming and J lost 0 bases, with 6 bases between them. This sample was included in a study of cytomegalovirus exposure and HLA in healthy donors. Here immunoSEQ multiplex PCR was the method, and the copy in TCRdb shows in-frame clones only, minus some. This table has under 200,000 clones, about 90% appearing once. Material: PBMCs. The sequence came from a woman in her late teens or twenties in good health and CMV-seropositive. The chain is built from TRBV9 and TRBJ1-1, with D unresolved. CDR3 bases: TGTGCCAGCAGCGTAGGACTGCTGAACACTGAAGCTTTCTTT. Residues: CASSVGLLNTEAFF.